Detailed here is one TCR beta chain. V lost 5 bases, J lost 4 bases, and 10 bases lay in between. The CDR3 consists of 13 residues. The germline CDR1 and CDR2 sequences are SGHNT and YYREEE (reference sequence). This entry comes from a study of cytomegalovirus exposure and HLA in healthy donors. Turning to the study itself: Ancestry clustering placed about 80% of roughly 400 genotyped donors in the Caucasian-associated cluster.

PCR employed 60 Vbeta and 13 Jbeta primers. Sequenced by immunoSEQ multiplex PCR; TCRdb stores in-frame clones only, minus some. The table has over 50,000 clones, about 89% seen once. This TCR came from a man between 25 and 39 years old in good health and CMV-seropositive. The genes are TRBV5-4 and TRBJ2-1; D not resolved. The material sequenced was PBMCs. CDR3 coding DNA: TGTGCCAGCAGGTTCAGGCATTACAATGAGCAGTTCTTC. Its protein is CASRFRHYNEQFF. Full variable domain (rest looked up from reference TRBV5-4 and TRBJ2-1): ETGVTQSPTHLIKTRGQQVTLRCSSQSGHNTVSWYQQALGQGPQFIFQYYREEENGRGNFPPRFSGLQFPNYSSELNVNALELDDSALYLCASRFRHYNEQFFGPGTRLTVL.